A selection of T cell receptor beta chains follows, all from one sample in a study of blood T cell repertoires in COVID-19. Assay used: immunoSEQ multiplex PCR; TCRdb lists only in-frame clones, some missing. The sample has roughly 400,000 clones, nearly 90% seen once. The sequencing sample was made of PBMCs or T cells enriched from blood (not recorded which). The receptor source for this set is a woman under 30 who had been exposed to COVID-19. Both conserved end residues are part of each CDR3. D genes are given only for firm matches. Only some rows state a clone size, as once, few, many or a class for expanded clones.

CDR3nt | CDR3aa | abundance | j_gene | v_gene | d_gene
TGCAGCGTTGAAGGGGTGACTAGCGGGAGCACAGATACGCAGTATTTT | CSVEGVTSGSTDTQYF | once | TRBJ2-3 | TRBV29-1 | TRBD2
TGCAGTGCCAGTCAATTGACAGGGTGGAACAATGAGCAGTTCTTC | CSASQLTGWNNEQFF | - | TRBJ2-1 | TRBV20-1 | TRBD1
TGTGCCAGCAGCCCACTAGGGTCTAGCACAGATACGCAGTATTTT | CASSPLGSSTDTQYF | - | TRBJ2-3 | TRBV6-5 | -
TGCGCCAGCAGCCAGACTAGCGGAACTTACGAGCAGTACTTC | CASSQTSGTYEQYF | once | TRBJ2-7 | TRBV10-2 | TRBD2
TGTGCCAGCAGCTTAACCGTCGTCGGGAGTGAGCAGTTCTTC | CASSLTVVGSEQFF | - | TRBJ2-1 | TRBV7-9 | -
TGTGCCAGCAAGGAGGGGATTTGGAATTCACCCCTCCACTTT | CASKEGIWNSPLHF | - | TRBJ1-6 | TRBV28 | -
TGTGCCAGCAGCTTGGGAGCGGGGGGGCTAAACGAGCAGTACTTC | CASSLGAGGLNEQYF | - | TRBJ2-7 | TRBV5-6 | TRBD2
TGTGCCAGCAGGGACAGGGGAACTAATGAAAAACTGTTTTTT | CASRDRGTNEKLFF | - | TRBJ1-4 | TRBV6-5 | TRBD1
TGTGCCAGCAGGAGGGAGGGTATAGTGAGCAATCAGCCCCAGCATTTT | CASRREGIVSNQPQHF | - | TRBJ1-5 | TRBV28 | -
TGTGCCATCAGTGCGGGGACAGCAGGGAACACTGAAGCTTTCTTT | CAISAGTAGNTEAFF | - | TRBJ1-1 | TRBV10-3 | TRBD1
TGTGCCTCCGCTATTACCTACGAGCAGTACTTC | CASAITYEQYF | - | TRBJ2-7 | TRBV12-3/TRBV12-4 | -
TGTGCCAGCAGCTCCCTTAGCGGGAGGAGGGATGAGCAGTTCTTC | CASSSLSGRRDEQFF | - | TRBJ2-1 | TRBV6-2/TRBV6-3 | TRBD2
TGTGCCAGCAGTGACGAAGCTCTTCACGAGCCCCAGCATTTT | CASSDEALHEPQHF | - | TRBJ1-5 | TRBV2 | -
TGTGCCAGCAGCGGGACAGGGCCTCCAGCCTTC | CASSGTGPPAF | - | TRBJ1-2 | TRBV12-3/TRBV12-4 | TRBD1
TGTGCCAGCTCACCGGGGCAGAATAGCAATCAGCCCCAGCATTTT | CASSPGQNSNQPQHF | - | TRBJ1-5 | TRBV18 | -
TGCGCCAGCAGCTCCCGGGACAGGGGGCTTAACTATGGCTACACCTTC | CASSSRDRGLNYGYTF | few | TRBJ1-2 | TRBV4-3 | TRBD1
TGCGCCAGCAGCTTTGGGGGGGAAGAGACCCAGTACTTC | CASSFGGEETQYF | few | TRBJ2-5 | TRBV5-1 | TRBD2
TGTGCCAGCAGCTACGGCAAGTCCCTCATCAATGAGCAGTTCTTC | CASSYGKSLINEQFF | - | TRBJ2-1 | TRBV6-5 | -
TGTGCCAGTAGAGGAGGACTAGCGGAGGGGGGGGATACGCAGTATTTT | CASRGGLAEGGDTQYF | - | TRBJ2-3 | TRBV19 | TRBD2
TGTGCCAGCAGAACGGCCGGGACAGGGAACTATGGCTACACCTTC | CASRTAGTGNYGYTF | - | TRBJ1-2 | TRBV5-6 | TRBD1
TGTGCCAGCAGTGACCATTGGACTAGCGGGCCCACCGGGGAGCTGTTTTTT | CASSDHWTSGPTGELFF | - | TRBJ2-2 | TRBV6-1 | TRBD2
TGCAGCGTTGGAGGGGGCGAGATATATGGCTACACCTTC | CSVGGGEIYGYTF | - | TRBJ1-2 | TRBV29-1 | TRBD1
TGCGCCAGCAGTTTTAGCGGAGGGAACACCGGGGAGCTGTTTTTT | CASSFSGGNTGELFF | - | TRBJ2-2 | TRBV10-1 | -
TGCGCCAGCAGTCAATCGAGGGGGGCTAGCGGGAGTCGAAAGACCCAGTACTTC | CASSQSRGASGSRKTQYF | - | TRBJ2-5 | TRBV23-1 | TRBD2
TGTGCCACTTATAAACAGCCCCAGCATTTT | CATYKQPQHF | - | TRBJ1-5 | TRBV24-1 | -
TGTGCCAGCAGCCGAAGGACTAGCGGCAACAATGAGCAGTTCTTC | CASSRRTSGNNEQFF | - | TRBJ2-1 | TRBV11-3 | TRBD2
TGTGCCAGCAGTGAGAACAGGGGAGGCGCCGGGGAGCTGTTTTTT | CASSENRGGAGELFF | - | TRBJ2-2 | TRBV3-1/TRBV3-2 | -
TGTGCCAGCAGCATAGGAGGGAGTACGAGCACTGAAGCTTTCTTT | CASSIGGSTSTEAFF | - | TRBJ1-1 | TRBV7-9 | -
TGTGCCAGCAGCTTAGGGCCCCTCTCCGACTATGGCTACACCTTC | CASSLGPLSDYGYTF | - | TRBJ1-2 | TRBV7-7 | -
TGTGCCACCAGCCGGACAGGGGATAGGAAACAGCCCCAGCATTTT | CATSRTGDRKQPQHF | - | TRBJ1-5 | TRBV15 | TRBD1
TGTGCCAGCAGCTTGACTAGCGGGAGTTACAATGAGCAGTTCTTC | CASSLTSGSYNEQFF | - | TRBJ2-1 | TRBV11-2 | TRBD2
TGTGCCAGCAACCCGCGGGGACCCTCCTACGAGCAGTACTTC | CASNPRGPSYEQYF | - | TRBJ2-7 | TRBV7-2 | -
TGTGCCAGCAGTCCACTAGCGGGGGGGCTCGAGCAGTACTTC | CASSPLAGGLEQYF | once | TRBJ2-7 | TRBV6-2/TRBV6-3 | TRBD2
TGTGCCAGCAGCCCCCCGTCCCTCACTGAAGCTTTCTTT | CASSPPSLTEAFF | - | TRBJ1-1 | TRBV3-1/TRBV3-2 | -
TGTGCCGGCAGGGACATGAACACTGAAGCTTTCTTT | CAGRDMNTEAFF | - | TRBJ1-1 | TRBV30 | -
TGTGCCAGCAGCGTGACAGGTTACACTGAAGCTTTCTTT | CASSVTGYTEAFF | - | TRBJ1-1 | TRBV5-5 | -
TGTGCCAGCAGTGGTGGGGGGACAGGGAATTCACCCCTCCACTTT | CASSGGGTGNSPLHF | - | TRBJ1-6 | TRBV28 | TRBD1
TGTGCCAGCAGTTTAGGGACAGGGGAAGAGCAGTACTTC | CASSLGTGEEQYF | - | TRBJ2-7 | TRBV27 | TRBD1
TGTGCCAGCAGTTTCGAGCGGGGGGACAACACAGATACGCAGTATTTT | CASSFERGDNTDTQYF | - | TRBJ2-3 | TRBV6-6 | TRBD2
TGTGCCAGTAGTATGTCCGCAGGGAATTCACCCCTCCACTTT | CASSMSAGNSPLHF | - | TRBJ1-6 | TRBV19 | -
TGTGCCAGCAGTGACCCGGGACTCCCTTTAGGCCCCGGGGAGCTGTTTTTT | CASSDPGLPLGPGELFF | - | TRBJ2-2 | TRBV6-4 | -
TGCAGCGTTGAAGATCGGACTAGCGGGAGAAGCGATGAGCAGTTCTTC | CSVEDRTSGRSDEQFF | - | TRBJ2-1 | TRBV29-1 | TRBD2
TGTGCCAGCAGCCTCTGGGGGGGGCGGGGAGATACGCAGTATTTT | CASSLWGGRGDTQYF | - | TRBJ2-3 | TRBV11-1 | -
TGTGCCAGCAGCCGAGGTACCGGGACTAGATCCTACGAGCAGTACTTC | CASSRGTGTRSYEQYF | - | TRBJ2-7 | TRBV3-1/TRBV3-2 | TRBD2
TGCGCCAGCAGCGAACTAGCGGGAGGGATGGAGACCCAGTACTTC | CASSELAGGMETQYF | few | TRBJ2-5 | TRBV10-1 | TRBD2
TGTGCCAGCAGCTTAGGGGCGGCGGGGTCACCCCTCCACTTT | CASSLGAAGSPLHF | once | TRBJ1-6 | TRBV7-3 | -
TGTGCCAGCAGAGACTGGAGCGAGAGAGGGGAGACCCAGTACTTC | CASRDWSERGETQYF | - | TRBJ2-5 | TRBV2 | -
TGTGCTAGCAGCTTACGACAGGGGGATGCGGAGACCCAGTACTTC | CASSLRQGDAETQYF | - | TRBJ2-5 | TRBV7-7 | TRBD1
TGTGCCAGCAGTGTCCGGGACAGGGAAGGGGCTGAAGCTTTCTTT | CASSVRDREGAEAFF | - | TRBJ1-1 | TRBV25-1 | TRBD1
TGTGCCAGCAGCCTCCGAGGGGAGGGTTACAATGAGCAGTTCTTC | CASSLRGEGYNEQFF | - | TRBJ2-1 | TRBV11-3 | TRBD2
TGTGCCAGCAGTTTTTTTCCCCTTCGAGTGGGACAGGGAGAAAACTATGGCTACACCTTC | CASSFFPLRVGQGENYGYTF | - | TRBJ1-2 | TRBV27 | TRBD1
TGTGCCAGCAGCAGGGGACAGGAAAAACTGTTTTTT | CASSRGQEKLFF | - | TRBJ1-4 | TRBV5-4 | TRBD1
TGTGCCAGCAGTTACGCGCAGGGAGGCACCGGGGAGCTGTTTTTT | CASSYAQGGTGELFF | - | TRBJ2-2 | TRBV6-5 | -
TGTGCCAGCAGCGGAACAGGGGGCCCTAACTATGGCTACACCTTC | CASSGTGGPNYGYTF | - | TRBJ1-2 | TRBV6-4 | TRBD1